This TCR beta chain comes out of a study of regulatory T cells in long-lasting Graves disease. Whole-study results and caveats: Sharing of public clonotypes was greater in persistent patients (more than 2,500) than in new patients (fewer than 1,000). Under persistent disease, TRBV28, TRBJ1-2 and TRBJ2-5 were used preferentially. Patients with persistent Graves' had lower TCR diversity than newly diagnosed patients.

HTBI primers from iRepertoire and Arm-PCR of CDR3 regions yielded the TCR beta libraries. Each CDR3 protein is one row after TCRdb ran MiXCR on the multiplex PCR reads. This table has 400,000 to 500,000 distinct CDR3 sequences, roughly a fifth appearing once. CDR1 is SGHVS, CDR2 FNYEAQ, per germline. V dropped 5 bases and J dropped 0; count of bases not matched to a gene: 12. The CDR3 loop spans 17 amino acids. Time point noted: persistent/refractory GD, antithyroid drugs over 5 years with positive TRAb. There was RNA extracted from PBMCs, and the TCR library was made from it. The collection involved drawing about 8.2 milliliters of peripheral blood into EDTA tubes. At least ten counts were recorded for this clonotype. Its target is not known.

Sequences were derived from peripheral blood mononuclear cells (PBMCs), sampled when the disease was refractory, from a patient treated with antithyroid drugs. V and J are TRBV7-6 and TRBJ1-1; TRBD1 aligns across 7 bases. The receptor was isolated from a female donor with Graves disease. The CDR3 loop is CASSPRQGGWVNTEAFF. Here the CDR3 DNA reads TGTGCCAGCAGCCCCCGACAGGGCGGCTGGGTGAACACTGAAGCTTTCTTT.